Listed here are 26 T cell receptor beta chains from one sample, sequenced in a study of T cell responses to AZD1222 COVID-19 vaccine. The assay was immunoSEQ multiplex PCR, and TCRdb's table has in-frame clones only and misses some. The table shows about 180,000 clones, with around nine tenths occurring only once. Sequenced material: peripheral blood, taken on day 0 of AZD1222 vaccination. The receptors derive from an adult in good health.

V gene TRBV7-9 combines with J gene TRBJ2-2; D remains unclear. The V and J ends lost 1 base and 6 bases respectively, with 3 bases between them. This CDR3 contains 12 residues. Germline values: CDR1 SEHNR, CDR2 FQNEAQ (reference sequence). CDR3 nucleotides: TGTGCCAGCAGCTTAGGTTCCGGGGAGCTGTTTTTT. It specifies CASSLGSGELFF. The whole variable domain, filled in from reference TRBV7-9 and TRBJ2-2, reads DTGVSQNPRHKITKRGQNVTFRCDPISEHNRLYWYRQTLGQGPEFLTYFQNEAQLEKSRLLSDRFSAERPKGSFSTLEIQRTEQGDSAMYLCASSLGSGELFFGEGSRLTVL.

The chain uses TRBV30 and TRBJ2-4; D could derive from TRBD1 or TRBD2 (5 bases each). The ends were cut back, 2 bases at V and 0 bases at J, with 14 bases in the middle. CDR3 length: 16 amino acids. The germline V gene encodes CDR1 GTSNPN and CDR2 SVGIG (reference sequence). The CDR3 protein is CAWSTRGPLAKNIQYF. Here the CDR3 DNA reads TGTGCCTGGAGTACTAGGGGTCCCTTAGCCAAAAACATTCAGTACTTC. The full variable domain, rest sourced from reference TRBV30 and TRBJ2-4, is SQTIHQWPATLVQPVGSPLSLECTVEGTSNPNLYWYRQAAGRGLQLLFYSVGIGQISSEVPQNLSASRPQDRQFILSSKKLLLSDSGFYLCAWSTRGPLAKNIQYFGAGTRLSVL.

Points on this clone: A junction boundary mismatches the germline segment, possibly from a read error. The chain carries TRBV6-1 and TRBJ2-1, with D possibly being TRBD1 or TRBD2 (5 bases each). Per germline, CDR1 MNHNS and CDR2 SASEGT. The CDR3 spans 15 residues. In DNA form, the CDR3 reads TGTGCCAGCTCTCCACGGGGCACCTCCCACAATGAGCAGTTCTTC. Translating it yields CASSPRGTSHNEQFF.

The chain recombines TRBV28 with TRBJ1-1, with D uncertain. Germline assignment: CDR1 MDHEN and CDR2 SYDVKM. Trimming removed 10 bases from V and 1 base from J, with 22 bases in between. The CDR3 runs 16 residues. The CDR3 loop reads CATIPSGRGWNTEAFF. Written as DNA, the CDR3 is TGTGCCACCATCCCAAGTGGGCGAGGGTGGAACACTGAAGCTTTCTTT.

This chain joins TRBV28 and TRBJ1-5; tentatively, D is TRBD1 (6 bases). The CDR3 sequence is 17 residues long. CDR1 is MDHEN, CDR2 SYDVKM, per germline. Trimming cost V 6 bases and J 1 base, with 19 bases left between them. CDR3 sequence: CASSIFRGGLSNQPQHF. DNA of the CDR3: TGTGCCAGCAGCATCTTCCGTGGGGGCTTGAGCAATCAGCCCCAGCATTTT.

The chain has TRBV7-8 and TRBJ2-1, with 13 bases that match TRBD2. Germline V gene lookup returns CDR1 SGHVS and CDR2 FQNEAQ. The CDR3 is 16 amino acids. V trimming: 2 bases; J trimming: 10 bases; junction bases outside the gene matches: 8. Written as DNA, the CDR3 is TGTGCCAGCAGCTTAACCCGACTAGCGGGGGGACGAGAGCAGTTCTTC. It codes for CASSLTRLAGGREQFF.

This clone was detected once. This chain links TRBV9 with TRBJ2-1; TRBD2 aligns across 10 bases. Germline lookup yields CDR1 SGDLS and CDR2 YYNGEE. The CDR3 runs 13 residues. The V and J ends lost 7 bases and 15 bases, in that order; junction bases with no gene match: 13. Here the CDR3 DNA reads TGTGCCAGCGATCCAGCGGGAGGGCCTTATCGGTTCTTC. Translated: CASDPAGGPYRFF.

The J gene is TRBJ2-7, the V gene TRBV10-3, with TRBD2 as a possible D gene (6 bases). The length of the CDR3 is 16 residues. CDR1 and CDR2 from the germline V gene are ENHRY and SYGVKD. V gave up 2 bases and J gave up 1 base, with 15 bases separating them. CDR3 nucleotides: TGTGCCATCAGTGAGGAGGGAACCGGGACTTCCTACGAGCAGTACTTC. Translated: CAISEEGTGTSYEQYF.

This chain links TRBV6-4 with TRBJ2-7, with 7 bases identical to TRBD1. Germline trimming cut 2 bases from V and 2 bases from J; bases unmatched to any gene: 6. The germline V gene has CDR1 MRHNA and CDR2 SNTAGT. This CDR3 is 15 amino acids long. CDR3 residues: CASSDGPGGPYEQYF. The CDR3 nucleotides read TGTGCCAGCAGTGACGGGCCAGGGGGACCCTACGAGCAGTACTTC.

The rearrangement joins TRBV6-5 to TRBJ1-3, with a possible D match to TRBD1 (5 bases). The germline gives CDR1 MNHEY, CDR2 SVGAGI. The CDR3 has 15 residues. V was cut by 3 bases and J by 0 bases, with 9 bases left in between. The CDR3 spells CASSYRGGSGNTIYF. The CDR3 coding sequence is TGTGCCAGCAGTTATCGCGGGGGCTCTGGAAACACCATATATTTT.

This chain uses TRBV18 with TRBJ2-4; D is unresolved. Germline V gene sequence: CDR1 KGHSH, CDR2 LQKENI. The V gene lost 0 bases and the J gene lost 0 bases, with 12 bases spanning the gap. The CDR3 consists of 17 residues. The CDR3 here is CASSPPVGSLAKNIQYF. As DNA, the CDR3 is TGTGCCAGCTCACCACCGGTCGGCAGCCTAGCCAAAAACATTCAGTACTTC.

The chain couples TRBV6-1 to TRBJ2-2, with 7 positions matching TRBD2. V gave up 3 bases and J gave up 4 bases; unmatched junction bases: 14. This CDR3 has 18 residues. Germline V gene sequence: CDR1 MNHNS, CDR2 SASEGT. The CDR3 here is CASSESDGGGGSTGELFF. The CDR3 nucleotides read TGTGCCAGCAGTGAGAGTGATGGGGGGGGAGGTAGCACCGGGGAGCTGTTTTTT.

As DNA, the CDR3 is TGTGCCAGCAGCTTGGGGACAGGTTTCGGCTACACCTTC. Translated: CASSLGTGFGYTF. The V and J genes are TRBV5-6 and TRBJ1-2, with 7 bases lining up with TRBD1. Germline V gives CDR1 SGHDT, CDR2 YYEEEE. This CDR3 contains 13 residues. V shed 0 bases and J 8 bases; nucleotides not matched to a gene: 4. Full variable domain (outside the CDR3, taken from reference TRBV5-6 and TRBJ1-2): DAGVTQSPTHLIKTRGQQVTLRCSPKSGHDTVSWYQQALGQGPQFIFQYYEEEERQRGNFPDRFSGHQFPNYSSELNVNALLLGDSALYLCASSLGTGFGYTFGSGTRLTVV.

This chain connects TRBV4-2 to TRBJ2-2; 9 nucleotides match TRBD1. Germline V CDR1 and CDR2: LGHNA, YNFKEQ. The trim removed 4 bases at V and 5 bases at J, leaving 8 bases unmatched. The CDR3 has 16 residues. The CDR3 region is CASSLGPGQGTGELFF. For the CDR3, the DNA is TGTGCCAGCAGCCTAGGCCCGGGACAGGGAACCGGGGAGCTGTTTTTT.

This chain uses TRBV20-1 with TRBJ2-5; D is unresolved. Germline CDR1 and CDR2: DFQATT and SNEGSKA (reference sequence). The CDR3 runs 15 residues. V dropped 3 bases and J dropped 0 bases, with 14 bases sitting between them. This CDR3 reads CSASPPLVYQETQYF. CDR3 bases: TGCAGTGCTAGTCCCCCTTTAGTATACCAAGAGACCCAGTACTTC.

The genes are TRBV30 and TRBJ1-4; no reliable D call. The CDR3 sequence is 11 residues long. Per the germline V gene, CDR1 is GTSNPN and CDR2 is SVGIG (reference sequence). V was clipped by 2 bases and J by 5 bases, with 3 bases between them. As DNA, the CDR3 is TGTGCCTGGAGTCGGAATGAAAAACTGTTTTTT. Translation gives CAWSRNEKLFF.

The chain links TRBV30 to TRBJ2-1; D may be TRBD1 or TRBD2 (6 bases each). V lost 8 bases to trimming and J lost 8 bases, with 22 bases between them. The CDR3 covers 14 residues. Germline values: CDR1 GTSNPN, CDR2 SVGIG (reference sequence). The CDR3 loop reads CAGRGTPRGDEQFF. The CDR3 nucleotides are TGTGCCGGTAGGGGGACTCCCAGGGGCGATGAGCAGTTCTTC.

This chain uses TRBV30 with TRBJ1-1, with 8 positions matching TRBD1. In germline, CDR1 is GTSNPN, CDR2 SVGIG (reference sequence). V trimming: 2 bases; J trimming: 1 base; junction bases outside the gene matches: 18. CDR3 length: 19 amino acids. This CDR3 is CAWSLGSGQGLLANTEAFF. The CDR3 DNA sequence: TGTGCCTGGAGTTTAGGTTCCGGACAGGGCCTCCTGGCGAACACTGAAGCTTTCTTT.

This clone was counted once. The gene calls are TRBV19 and TRBJ2-2; 9 bases are shared with TRBD1. Germline CDR1 LNHDA, CDR2 SQIVND (reference sequence). The CDR3 has 15 amino acids. Trimming took 4 bases from V and 3 from J; bases not matched to a gene: 3. CDR3 protein: CASSKQGADTGELFF. DNA for the CDR3: TGTGCCAGTAGTAAACAGGGGGCGGACACCGGGGAGCTGTTTTTT.

The chain combines TRBV10-3 with TRBJ2-3; the match to TRBD1 covers 10 bases. CDR1 is ENHRY, CDR2 SYGVKD, per germline. The CDR3 sequence is 13 residues long. V shed 10 bases and J 5 bases; nucleotides not matched to a gene: 6. The CDR3 loop reads CANRQGAGDTQYF. The CDR3 region has the DNA TGTGCCAATCGACAGGGGGCAGGAGATACGCAGTATTTT.

This CDR3 reads CASSPGTGNTGELFF. The CDR3 bases are TGTGCCAGCAGCCCCGGGACAGGGAACACCGGGGAGCTGTTTTTT. The chain couples TRBV7-3 to TRBJ2-2; 8 nucleotides align to TRBD1. The CDR3 sequence is 15 residues long. CDR1 SGHTA and CDR2 FQGTGA come from the germline V gene. The V and J ends lost 5 bases and 1 base, in that order; junction bases with no gene match: 3.

The V call is TRBV30, the J call TRBJ2-7; TRBD1 or TRBD2 may be the D gene (5 bases each). CDR3 length: 13 residues. From germline, CDR1 is GTSNPN and CDR2 SVGIG (reference sequence). V was cut by 8 bases and J by 3 bases, with 17 bases left in between. The CDR3: CALSRDQFYEQYF. The CDR3 bases are TGTGCCCTCTCCAGGGACCAATTCTACGAGCAGTACTTC.

V gene TRBV15 combines with J gene TRBJ2-7; 8 bases fit TRBD1. This CDR3 spans 16 amino acids. Germline CDR1 is LNHNV and CDR2 is YYDKDF (reference sequence). V shed 0 bases, J shed 4 bases, and the junction held 8 bases outside the gene matches. In DNA, the CDR3 is TGTGCCACCAGCAGAGATTGGACAGGGACTCATTACGAGCAGTACTTC. This codes for CATSRDWTGTHYEQYF.

J is TRBJ2-6 and V is TRBV3-1 (or the pseudogene TRBV3-2), with a possible D match to TRBD1 (5 bases). Germline V gene lookup returns CDR1 LGHDT and CDR2 YNNKEL (reference sequence). V lost 5 bases, J lost 4 bases, and 15 bases lay in between. The CDR3 is made up of 16 amino acids. CDR3 sequence: CASSDRQISGANVLTF. CDR3 nucleotides: TGTGCCAGCAGCGACCGACAGATCTCGGGGGCCAACGTCCTGACTTTC.

This clone was observed once. The rearrangement links TRBV7-9 to TRBJ1-5, with D maybe TRBD1 (5 bases). With 5 bases removed from V and 4 bases from J, the gap between germline ends came to 12 bases. This CDR3 is 14 amino acids long. Germline-derived CDR1 and CDR2 are SEHNR and FQNEAQ (reference sequence). The CDR3 DNA is TGTGCCAGCAGCCGCACAGGAAGTAATCAGCCCCAGCATTTT. Translation: CASSRTGSNQPQHF.

This chain joins TRBV14 and TRBJ1-1; 8 bases match TRBD1. V lost 1 base, J lost 1 base, and 2 bases stayed unmatched. This CDR3 region has 15 residues. In germline, CDR1 is SGHDN, CDR2 FVKESK. This chain's CDR3 is CASSQAGGWNTEAFF. For the CDR3, the DNA is TGTGCCAGCAGCCAAGCAGGGGGCTGGAACACTGAAGCTTTCTTT.